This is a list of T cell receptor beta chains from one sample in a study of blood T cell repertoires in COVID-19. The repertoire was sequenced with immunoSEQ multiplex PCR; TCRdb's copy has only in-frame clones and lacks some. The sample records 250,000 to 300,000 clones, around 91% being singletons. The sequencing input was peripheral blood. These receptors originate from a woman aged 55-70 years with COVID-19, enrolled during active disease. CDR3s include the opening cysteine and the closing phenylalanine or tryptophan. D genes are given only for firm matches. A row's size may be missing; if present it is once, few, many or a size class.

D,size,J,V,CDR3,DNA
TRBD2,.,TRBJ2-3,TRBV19,CASSTAWGGGIGDTQYF,TGTGCCAGTAGTACCGCTTGGGGCGGGGGGATCGGGGATACGCAGTATTTT
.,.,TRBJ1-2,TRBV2,CASRDTLGGYTF,TGTGCCAGCAGGGACACGTTAGGGGGCTACACCTTC
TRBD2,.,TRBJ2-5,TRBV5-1,CASSSWGGQETQYF,TGCGCCAGCAGCTCCTGGGGGGGCCAAGAGACCCAGTACTTC
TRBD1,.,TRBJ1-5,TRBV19,CASSKSGGTWQPQHF,TGTGCCAGTAGTAAGTCAGGGGGGACCTGGCAGCCCCAGCATTTT
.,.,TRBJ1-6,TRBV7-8,CASSSPGGGGSSPLHF,TGTGCCAGCAGCTCCCCCGGGGGAGGGGGAAGTTCACCCCTCCACTTT
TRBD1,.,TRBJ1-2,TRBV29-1,CSVDYAGDRGSWHYGYTF,TGCAGCGTTGACTATGCGGGGGACAGGGGAAGTTGGCACTATGGCTACACCTTC
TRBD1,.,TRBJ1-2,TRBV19,CAGHRQGYGYTF,TGTGCCGGACATCGACAGGGCTATGGCTACACCTTC
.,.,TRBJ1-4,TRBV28,CASSSGSHNEKLFF,TGTGCCAGCAGTTCGGGATCTCATAATGAAAAACTGTTTTTT
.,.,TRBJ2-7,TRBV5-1,CASSLDESKYEQYF,TGCGCCAGCAGCTTGGATGAGAGCAAGTACGAGCAGTACTTC
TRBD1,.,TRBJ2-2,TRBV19,CASSARRRTGGFTGELFF,TGTGCCAGTAGTGCCCGCAGAAGGACAGGGGGTTTCACCGGGGAGCTGTTTTTT
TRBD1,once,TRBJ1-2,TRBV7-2,CASSAPNRGYYGYTF,TGTGCCAGCAGCGCCCCGAACAGGGGTTACTATGGCTACACCTTC
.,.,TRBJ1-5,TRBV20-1,CSASRGSVASNQPQHF,TGCAGTGCTAGTCGAGGGTCCGTTGCTAGCAATCAGCCCCAGCATTTT
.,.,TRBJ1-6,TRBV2,CASSEDYWGDSPLHF,TGTGCCAGCAGTGAGGACTATTGGGGGGATTCACCCCTCCACTTT
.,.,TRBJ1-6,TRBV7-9,CASSLTKNNSPLHF,TGTGCCAGCAGCCTTACAAAGAATAATTCACCCCTCCACTTT
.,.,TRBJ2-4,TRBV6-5,CASSSPSDPKNIQYF,TGTGCCAGCAGTTCCCCGAGTGATCCCAAAAACATTCAGTACTTC
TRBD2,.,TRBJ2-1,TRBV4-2,CASSQVGGGSYNEQFF,TGTGCCAGCAGCCAAGTCGGGGGGGGCTCCTACAATGAGCAGTTCTTC
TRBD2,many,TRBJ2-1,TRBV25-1,CASTGPTSGGFDEQFF,TGTGCCAGCACTGGGCCGACTAGCGGGGGGTTCGATGAGCAGTTCTTC
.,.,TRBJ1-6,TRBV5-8,CASSLAAGNSPLHF,TGTGCCAGCAGCTTGGCTGCGGGTAATTCACCCCTCCACTTT
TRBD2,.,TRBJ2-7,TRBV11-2,CASSLGGSPYEQYF,TGTGCCAGCAGCTTAGGCGGGAGCCCCTACGAGCAGTACTTC
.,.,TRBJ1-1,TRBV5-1,CASCWGGRAVNTEAFF,TGCGCCAGCTGCTGGGGAGGGCGGGCGGTGAACACTGAAGCTTTCTTT
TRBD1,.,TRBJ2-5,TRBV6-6,CASRDKTGQGTRTQYF,TGTGCCAGCAGAGACAAAACGGGACAGGGAACGAGGACCCAGTACTTC
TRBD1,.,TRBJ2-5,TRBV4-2,CASSQRQGQQETQYF,TGTGCCAGCAGCCAGCGACAGGGTCAACAAGAGACCCAGTACTTC
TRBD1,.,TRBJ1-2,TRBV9,CASSGQGYYGYTF,TGTGCCAGCAGCGGACAGGGTTACTATGGCTACACCTTC
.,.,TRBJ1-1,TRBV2,CASLGERTEAFF,TGTGCCAGCTTGGGCGAGAGAACTGAAGCTTTCTTT
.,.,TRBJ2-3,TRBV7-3,CASSLIFGGTDTQYF,TGTGCCAGCAGCTTAATCTTCGGCGGGACAGATACGCAGTATTTT
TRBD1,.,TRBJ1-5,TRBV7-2,CASSLPGQGQWPQHF,TGTGCCAGCAGCCTACCGGGACAGGGACAGTGGCCCCAGCATTTT
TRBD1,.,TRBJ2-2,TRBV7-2,CASSTLQGAAGELFF,TGTGCCAGCAGCACCCTACAGGGGGCGGCCGGGGAGCTGTTTTTT
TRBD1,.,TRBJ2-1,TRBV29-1,CSVGQGYNEQFF,TGCAGCGTTGGACAGGGGTACAATGAGCAGTTCTTC
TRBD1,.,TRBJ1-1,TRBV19,CASSSPRDRANTEAFF,TGTGCCAGTAGTTCACCCCGGGACAGGGCGAACACTGAAGCTTTCTTT
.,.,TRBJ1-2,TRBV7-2,CATSPAGGAYGYTF,TGTGCCACTTCTCCAGCGGGGGGCGCCTATGGCTACACCTTC
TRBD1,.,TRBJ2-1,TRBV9,CASSVERGPYYEQFF,TGTGCCAGCAGCGTAGAGAGGGGGCCGTATTATGAGCAGTTCTTC
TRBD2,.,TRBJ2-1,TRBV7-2,CASSLIAGSEQFF,TGTGCCAGCAGCTTAATAGCGGGGTCTGAGCAGTTCTTC
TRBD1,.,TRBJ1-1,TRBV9,CASSATNRGPESPHTEAFF,TGTGCCAGCAGCGCCACGAACAGGGGGCCTGAATCCCCACACACTGAAGCTTTCTTT
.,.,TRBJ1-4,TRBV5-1,CASSPGRGDEKLFF,TGCGCCAGCAGCCCGGGAAGAGGTGATGAAAAACTGTTTTTT
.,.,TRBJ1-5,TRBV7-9,CASSFFDQPQHF,TGTGCCAGCAGCTTTTTCGATCAGCCCCAGCATTTT
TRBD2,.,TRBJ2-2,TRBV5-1,CASSLIVASGGAGELFF,TGCGCCAGCAGCTTGATTGTTGCTAGCGGGGGGGCCGGGGAGCTGTTTTTT
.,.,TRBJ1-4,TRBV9,CASSVGGGGVSEKLFF,TGTGCCAGCAGCGTAGGCGGTGGGGGGGTCAGTGAAAAACTGTTTTTT
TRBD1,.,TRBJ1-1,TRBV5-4,CASSPDRGLGNTEAFF,TGTGCCAGCAGCCCCGACAGGGGGCTTGGAAACACTGAAGCTTTCTTT
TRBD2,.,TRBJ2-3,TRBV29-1,CSAVRESTDTQYF,TGCAGCGCTGTGCGGGAGAGCACAGATACGCAGTATTTT
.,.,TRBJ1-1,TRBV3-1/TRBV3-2,CASSQEGGVRTEAFF,TGTGCCAGCAGCCAAGAGGGAGGAGTTAGGACTGAAGCTTTCTTT
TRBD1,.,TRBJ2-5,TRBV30,CAWSVQGVPETQYF,TGTGCCTGGAGTGTACAGGGGGTCCCAGAGACCCAGTACTTC
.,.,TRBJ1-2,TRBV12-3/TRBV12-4,CASSDGWGYTF,TGTGCCAGCAGTGACGGGTGGGGCTACACCTTC
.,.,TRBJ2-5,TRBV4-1,CASSQDPIGVETQYF,TGCGCCAGCAGCCAAGATCCGATCGGAGTGGAGACCCAGTACTTC
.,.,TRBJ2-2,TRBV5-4,CASSLGVEGVTGELFF,TGTGCCAGCAGCTTGGGAGTGGAAGGAGTCACCGGGGAGCTGTTTTTT
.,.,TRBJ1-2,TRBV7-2,CASSLEYRGNYGYTF,TGTGCCAGCAGCTTAGAGTATAGGGGAAACTATGGCTACACCTTC
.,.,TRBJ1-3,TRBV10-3,CASRRGDSGNTIYF,TGTGCCAGCCGCAGGGGCGACTCTGGAAACACCATATATTTT
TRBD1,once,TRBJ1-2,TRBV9,CASSVDVRTGASEVYTF,TGTGCCAGCAGCGTAGACGTGAGGACAGGGGCCTCGGAAGTCTACACCTTC
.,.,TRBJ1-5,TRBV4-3,CASSQLAGGHPQHF,TGCGCCAGCAGCCAATTGGCCGGAGGGCATCCCCAGCATTTT
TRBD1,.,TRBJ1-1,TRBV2,CASSEAGTGLTEAFF,TGTGCCAGCAGTGAAGCCGGGACAGGGCTCACTGAAGCTTTCTTT
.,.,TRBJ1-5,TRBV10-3,CATGGRGNQPQHF,TGTGCCACGGGGGGACGTGGCAATCAGCCCCAGCATTTT
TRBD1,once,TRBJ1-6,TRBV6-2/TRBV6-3,CASSYSSPTGSDSPLHF,TGTGCCAGCAGTTACTCTAGCCCGACAGGGTCGGATTCACCCCTCCACTTT
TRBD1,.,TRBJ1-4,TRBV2,CATRTGWIEKLFF,TGTGCCACTAGGACAGGATGGATTGAAAAACTGTTTTTT
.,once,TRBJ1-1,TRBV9,CASSVAQFSEAFF,TGTGCCAGCAGCGTAGCACAGTTTTCTGAAGCTTTCTTT
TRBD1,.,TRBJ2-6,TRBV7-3,CASSLYGTGGSGANVLTF,TGTGCCAGCAGCCTTTACGGGACAGGGGGATCTGGGGCCAACGTCCTGACTTTC